A single sample gave rise to the 23 T cell receptor beta chains below, sequenced in a study of T cells in Graves' hyperthyroidism and ophthalmopathy. The source material, RNA transcripts, was used to amplify TCR beta CDR3 regions. HTBI primers were the set used in a first-round RT-PCR of the TCR CDR3. TCRdb re-derived calls from the multiplex PCR reads in MiXCR, one entry per CDR3 protein. In the table there are a few hundred thousand distinct CDR3 sequences, approximately 19% of which are singletons. Sequenced input: blood. Receptor source: a woman younger than 35 with Graves' hyperthyroidism.

This clonotype was detected ten times or more. This sequence joins TRBV20-1 and TRBJ2-7; 8 bases align to TRBD1. This CDR3 has 13 amino acids. J was trimmed by 0 bases and V by 2 bases; bases with no gene match: 0. Germline values: CDR1 DFQATT, CDR2 SNEGSKA (reference sequence). This CDR3 reads CSARQGASYEQYF. Written as DNA, the CDR3 is TGCAGTGCTAGACAGGGGGCCTCCTACGAGCAGTACTTC.

This clonotype was seen a handful of times. The rearrangement links TRBV7-3 to TRBJ2-2; D is possibly TRBD1 (6 bases). CDR3 length: 14 residues. Germline V gives CDR1 SGHTA, CDR2 FQGTGA. With 5 bases removed from V and 3 bases from J, the gap between germline ends came to 10 bases. CDR3 region: CASSPGVDTGELFF. The CDR3 DNA is TGTGCCAGCAGCCCAGGGGTCGACACCGGGGAGCTGTTTTTT.

This clonotype was seen repeatedly, ten times or more. The rearrangement links TRBV12-3 or TRBV12-4 to TRBJ1-2; a possible D gene is TRBD1 (5 bases). CDR3 length: 15 residues. Trimming cost V 5 bases and J 12 bases, with 25 bases left between them. The CDR3 coding sequence is TGTGCCAGCAGTCCCGGTGGGCCGACTGGGGCAGCGAACACCTTC. Its translation: CASSPGGPTGAANTF.

The rearrangement uses TRBV5-1 and TRBJ1-1; D might be TRBD1 (6 bases). This CDR3 is built from 15 residues. V lost 0 bases and J lost 4, with 13 bases in between. CDR1 is SGHRS and CDR2 is YFSETQ in the germline V gene. In DNA, the CDR3 is TGCGCCAGCAGCTTGGGGGGGGACATGATCACTGAAGCTTTCTTT. Amino acid sequence: CASSLGGDMITEAFF.

A word on this clonotype: A junction boundary mismatches the germline segment, possibly from a read error. This chain joins TRBV6-1 and TRBJ1-1; D might be TRBD1 (6 bases). Germline V gene data show CDR1 as MNHNS and CDR2 as SASEGT. This CDR3 region has 16 residues. For the CDR3, the DNA is TGTGCCAGCAGATCCATCCGGGGGGCGCGGTACACTGATGCTTTCTTT. This gives the protein CASRSIRGARYTDAFF.

This clonotype was recorded many times. J is TRBJ1-2 and V is TRBV6-1; D gene uncertain. Germline CDR1 is MNHNS and CDR2 is SASEGT. The V gene lost 2 bases and the J gene lost 4 bases, with 8 bases spanning the gap. The CDR3 sequence is 13 residues long. This CDR3 reads CASSESAIYGYTF. The DNA of the CDR3 is TGTGCCAGCAGTGAATCGGCGATCTATGGCTACACCTTC.

This clonotype has at least ten counts. The chain is built from TRBV20-1 and TRBJ1-2; D remains unclear. Germline V lookup: CDR1 DFQATT, CDR2 SNEGSKA (reference sequence). The germline V and J ends were trimmed by 3 bases and 10 bases, with 12 bases remaining between them. The CDR3 is made up of 11 amino acids. The CDR3 region has the DNA TGCAGTGCTAGGTTGGGAGGACCCTACACCTTC. Residues: CSARLGGPYTF.

This clonotype occurred many times. This sequence joins TRBV7-9 and TRBJ1-5; D not resolved. The CDR3 runs 13 residues. CDR1 SEHNR and CDR2 FQNEAQ come from the germline V gene (reference sequence). The V end was cut by 5 bases, the J end by 5 bases, with 10 bases between. CDR3 region: CASSGAGHQPQHF. The CDR3 region has the DNA TGTGCCAGCAGCGGCGCAGGACATCAGCCCCAGCATTTT.

This clonotype was observed at least ten times. This chain uses TRBV6-1 with TRBJ2-3; 8 bases are a match to TRBD2. The CDR3 sequence is 15 residues long. With V trimmed by 0 bases and J by 1 base, 0 bases remained unmatched. CDR1 MNHNS and CDR2 SASEGT come from the germline V gene. As DNA, the CDR3 is TGTGCCAGCAGTGAAGCAGCGGGGGGCACAGATACGCAGTATTTT. Protein: CASSEAAGGTDTQYF.

The chain couples TRBV5-1 to TRBJ2-1; D gene unclear. V lost 7 bases, J lost 9 bases, and 14 bases lay in between. Germline CDR1 is SGHRS and CDR2 is YFSETQ. The CDR3 is 12 amino acids. This CDR3 reads CASSPSSVEQFF. CDR3 nucleotides: TGCGCCAGCTCCCCCTCATCGGTTGAGCAGTTCTTC.

This clonotype came up many times. J is TRBJ2-7 and V is TRBV5-5, with 7 bases identical to TRBD2. This CDR3 comprises 16 residues. The V gene's germline CDR1 is SGHKS and CDR2 YYEKEE (reference sequence). V was clipped by 4 bases and J by 0 bases; unmatched bases: 10. The CDR3 is CASSLAGTMSSYEQYF. CDR3 sequence (DNA): TGTGCCAGCAGCCTCGCCGGGACTATGAGCTCCTACGAGCAGTACTTC.

This clonotype came up many times. In nucleotides, the CDR3 is TGCAGTGCTAGAGCGACAGAAGAGACCCAGTACTTC. It translates to CSARATEETQYF. The chain combines TRBV20-1 with TRBJ2-5; a weak D match, TRBD1 (5 bases). CDR3 length: 12 residues. Looked up from germline, CDR1 is DFQATT and CDR2 is SNEGSKA (reference sequence). The V end lost 1 base, the J end lost 3 bases, and 6 bases lay between the germline ends.

This clonotype was recorded only once. This sequence may be a read error, since a much larger clone differs from it by one base. Likely a read error: the CDR3 ends without its conserved phenylalanine or tryptophan. The V and J genes are TRBV4-1 and TRBJ2-7, with 9 positions matching TRBD1. Germline assignment: CDR1 MGHRA and CDR2 YSYEKL. This CDR3 comprises 15 residues. The ends lost 4 bases at V and 4 bases at J; junction bases unmatched: 8. The CDR3 region has the DNA TGCGCCAGCAGCCTCCAGACAGGGGGGCAGTACGAGCAGTACCTC. Protein product: CASSLQTGGQYEQYL.

This clonotype was recorded at least ten times. The chain has TRBV20-1 and TRBJ2-3, with no clear D. The CDR3 is 16 amino acids. The V end lost 6 bases, the J end lost 0 bases, and 19 bases lay between the germline ends. Germline V gives CDR1 DFQATT, CDR2 SNEGSKA (reference sequence). CDR3 bases: TGCAGTGCCCCTAGGCCCCCCAGGTTAAGCACAGATACGCAGTATTTT. Residues: CSAPRPPRLSTDTQYF.

The table lists this clonotype with a few counts. The CDR3 is CASSLVGDGGELFF. CDR3 sequence (DNA): TGCGCCAGCAGCTTGGTGGGGGACGGCGGGGAGCTGTTTTTT. V usage is TRBV5-1 and J usage is TRBJ2-2; D could derive from TRBD1 or TRBD2 (5 bases each). Trimming pared 0 bases from V and 7 bases from J, leaving 10 bases between. Germline CDR1 reads SGHRS; CDR2 reads YFSETQ. The CDR3 is 14 residues long. Using reference TRBV5-1 and TRBJ2-2 for the parts outside the CDR3, the full variable domain is KAGVTQTPRYLIKTRGQQVTLSCSPISGHRSVSWYQQTPGQGLQFLFEYFSETQRNKGNFPGRFSGRQFSNSRSEMNVSTLELGDSALYLCASSLVGDGGELFFGEGSRLTVL.

This clonotype has ten or more counts. The rearrangement joins TRBV27 to TRBJ2-5; D is possibly TRBD2 (6 bases). V was shortened by 2 bases and J by 5 bases, with 18 bases between the two germline ends. CDR1 is MNHEY and CDR2 is SMNVEV in the germline V gene (reference sequence). The CDR3 runs to 16 residues. DNA of the CDR3: TGTGCCAGCAGTTTACTGCAGGGCGGGATAAGGGAGACCCAGTACTTC. Its protein is CASSLLQGGIRETQYF.

This clonotype was counted ten times or more. The CDR3 nucleotides read TGTGCCACCAGCAGAGAAAGACAGGGTCGTGGCGAGCAGTACTTC. Translated, it gives CATSRERQGRGEQYF. The J gene is TRBJ2-7, the V gene TRBV15, with 7 bases aligning to TRBD1. This CDR3 region has 15 residues. Trimming took 0 bases from V and 6 from J; bases not matched to a gene: 8. Germline CDR1 reads LNHNV; CDR2 reads YYDKDF (reference sequence).

Many counts were recorded for this clonotype. This chain connects TRBV6-5 to TRBJ2-2; unclear D gene. The germline V gene encodes CDR1 MNHEY and CDR2 SVGAGI. Trimming stripped 0 bases from V and 4 bases from J, with 3 bases between. CDR3 size: 13 residues. DNA for the CDR3: TGTGCCAGCAGTTACTCGGGCACCGGGGAGCTGTTTTTT. The encoded protein is CASSYSGTGELFF.

This clonotype was observed many times. The rearrangement uses TRBV2 and TRBJ2-3, with TRBD2 identical over 9 bases. This CDR3 comprises 15 residues. V gave up 1 base and J gave up 8 bases; unmatched junction bases: 7. CDR1 is SNHLY and CDR2 is FYNNEI in the germline V gene. The CDR3 DNA follows: TGTGCCAGCAGTGAAGGCGGCCTAGCGGGGACTACGCAGTATTTT. Protein product: CASSEGGLAGTTQYF. Full variable domain (remainder filled in from reference TRBV2 and TRBJ2-3): EPEVTQTPSHQVTQMGQEVILRCVPISNHLYFYWYRQILGQKVEFLVSFYNNEISEKSEIFDDQFSVERPDGSNFTLKIRSTKLEDSAMYFCASSEGGLAGTTQYFGPGTRLTVL.

This clonotype came up many times. CDR3 amino acids: CAWRPGLAGGHTYEQYF. The CDR3 nucleotides read TGTGCCTGGAGGCCGGGACTAGCGGGGGGACACACCTACGAGCAGTACTTC. The genes are TRBV30 and TRBJ2-7; 15 bases align to TRBD2. The CDR3 is made up of 17 amino acids. Germline lookup yields CDR1 GTSNPN and CDR2 SVGIG (reference sequence). With 3 bases clipped from V and 2 bases from J, the junction kept 8 bases outside the gene matches. Drawing the rest from reference TRBV30 and TRBJ2-7, the complete variable domain is SQTIHQWPATLVQPVGSPLSLECTVEGTSNPNLYWYRQAAGRGLQLLFYSVGIGQISSEVPQNLSASRPQDRQFILSSKKLLLSDSGFYLCAWRPGLAGGHTYEQYFGPGTRLTVT.

This clonotype was observed at least ten times. This sequence joins TRBV5-8 and TRBJ1-2; TRBD1 is a possible D gene (5 bases). The CDR3 runs 14 residues. The V and J ends lost 0 bases and 3 bases respectively, with 9 bases between them. Looked up from germline, CDR1 is SGHTS and CDR2 is YDEGEE. CDR3 loop: CASSLAGLYYGYTF. DNA of the CDR3: TGTGCCAGCAGCTTGGCAGGGCTGTACTATGGCTACACCTTC.

The chain uses TRBV5-1 and TRBJ1-2; D not certain. The V and J ends lost 4 bases and 0 bases respectively, with 13 bases between them. The CDR3 is made up of 15 amino acids. The germline CDR1 and CDR2 sequences are SGHRS and YFSETQ. In DNA, the CDR3 is TGCGCCAGCAGCCCGGTGTATACAGCTAACTATGGCTACACCTTC. Amino acid sequence: CASSPVYTANYGYTF.

This clonotype was seen ten or more times. The CDR3 sequence is CASSLFRSLQGLSTHEQYF. Here the CDR3 DNA reads TGTGCCAGCAGCTTATTCCGCAGTTTACAGGGGCTATCTACCCACGAGCAGTACTTC. This sequence joins TRBV13 and TRBJ2-7; 7 bases align to TRBD1. In germline, CDR1 is PRHDT, CDR2 FYEKMQ (reference sequence). The junction had 21 bases not matched to a gene; V was cut back by 2 bases and J by 5 bases. The CDR3 contains 19 residues.